This T cell receptor beta chain was recovered during a study of blood T cell repertoires in COVID-19. At the level of the study: PBMCs, B-cell-depleted T cells, or T cells provided the cDNA or gDNA that made up the material.

This clone was observed a single time. Germline values: CDR1 SNHLY, CDR2 FYNNEI. With 6 bases clipped from V and 4 bases from J, the junction kept 6 bases outside the gene matches. This CDR3 region has 14 residues. Here immunoSEQ multiplex PCR was the method, and the copy in TCRdb shows in-frame clones only, minus some. In the table there are around 200,000 clones, roughly nine tenths of which are singletons. The chain carries TRBV2 and TRBJ1-1; the match to TRBD1 covers 9 bases. The sequence came from a man aged 35 to 55 with acute or convalescent COVID-19. The specimen sequenced was peripheral blood. The CDR3 here is CASRGTGTGTEAFF. CDR3 sequence (DNA): TGTGCCAGCAGGGGGACAGGGACCGGCACTGAAGCTTTCTTT.